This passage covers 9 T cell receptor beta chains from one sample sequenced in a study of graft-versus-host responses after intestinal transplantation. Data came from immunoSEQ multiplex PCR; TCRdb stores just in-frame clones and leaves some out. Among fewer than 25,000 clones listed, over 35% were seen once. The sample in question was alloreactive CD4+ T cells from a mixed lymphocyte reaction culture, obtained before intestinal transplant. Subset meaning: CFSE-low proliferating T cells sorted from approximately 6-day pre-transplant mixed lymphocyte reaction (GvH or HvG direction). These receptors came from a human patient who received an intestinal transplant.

The CDR3: CASSVGGEGLPRSTDTQYF. CDR3 nucleotide sequence: TGTGCCAGCAGCGTAGGAGGGGAGGGGTTGCCCCGAAGCACAGATACGCAGTATTTT. The chain couples TRBV9 to TRBJ2-3; 7 positions match TRBD2. Germline lookup yields CDR1 SGDLS and CDR2 YYNGEE. This CDR3 region has 19 residues. The V and J ends lost 0 bases and 0 bases, in that order; junction bases with no gene match: 13.

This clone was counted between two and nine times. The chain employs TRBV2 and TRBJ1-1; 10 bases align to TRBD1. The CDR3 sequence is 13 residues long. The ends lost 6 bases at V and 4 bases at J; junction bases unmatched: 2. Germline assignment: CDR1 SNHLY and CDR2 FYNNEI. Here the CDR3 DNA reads TGTGCCAGCAGAAGGACAGGGGGCACTGAAGCTTTCTTT. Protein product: CASRRTGGTEAFF.

The CDR3 is CATSGNSYGYTF. The CDR3 DNA follows: TGTGCCACCAGCGGAAACAGTTATGGCTACACCTTC. The genes are TRBV15 and TRBJ1-2; D call uncertain. V was cut by 5 bases and J by 5 bases, with 9 bases left in between. This CDR3 region has 12 residues. Per the germline V gene, CDR1 is LNHNV and CDR2 is YYDKDF (reference sequence).

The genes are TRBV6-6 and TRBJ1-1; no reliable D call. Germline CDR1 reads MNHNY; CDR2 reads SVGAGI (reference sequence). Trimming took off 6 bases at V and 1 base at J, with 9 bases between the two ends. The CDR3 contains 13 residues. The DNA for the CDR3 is TGTGCCAGCAGGTACACACCGAACACTGAAGCTTTCTTT. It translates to CASRYTPNTEAFF.

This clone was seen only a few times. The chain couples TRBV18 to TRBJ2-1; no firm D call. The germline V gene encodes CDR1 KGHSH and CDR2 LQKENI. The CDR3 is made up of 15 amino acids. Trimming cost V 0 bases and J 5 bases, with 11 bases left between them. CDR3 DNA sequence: TGTGCCAGCTCACCACCTCGCAGTGGAGACAATGAGCAGTTCTTC. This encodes CASSPPRSGDNEQFF.

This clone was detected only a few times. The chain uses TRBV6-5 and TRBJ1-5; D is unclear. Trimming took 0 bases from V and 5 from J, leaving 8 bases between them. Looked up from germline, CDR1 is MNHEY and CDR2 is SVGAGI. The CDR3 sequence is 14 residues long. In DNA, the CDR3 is TGTGCCAGCAGTTACTCGCAGGTTCATCAGCCCCAGCATTTT. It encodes CASSYSQVHQPQHF.

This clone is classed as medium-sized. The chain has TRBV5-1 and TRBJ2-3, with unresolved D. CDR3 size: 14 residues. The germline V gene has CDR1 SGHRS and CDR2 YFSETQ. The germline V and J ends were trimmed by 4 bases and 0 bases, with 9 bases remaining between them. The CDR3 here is CASSRGSSTDTQYF. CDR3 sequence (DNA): TGCGCCAGCAGCCGAGGTTCTAGCACAGATACGCAGTATTTT.

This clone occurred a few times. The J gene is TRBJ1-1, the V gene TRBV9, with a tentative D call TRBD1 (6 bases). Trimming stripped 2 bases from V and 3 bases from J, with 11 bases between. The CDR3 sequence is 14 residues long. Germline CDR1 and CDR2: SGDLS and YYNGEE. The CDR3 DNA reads TGTGCCAGCAGCGTGACGGACAGCCACACTGAAGCTTTCTTT. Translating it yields CASSVTDSHTEAFF.

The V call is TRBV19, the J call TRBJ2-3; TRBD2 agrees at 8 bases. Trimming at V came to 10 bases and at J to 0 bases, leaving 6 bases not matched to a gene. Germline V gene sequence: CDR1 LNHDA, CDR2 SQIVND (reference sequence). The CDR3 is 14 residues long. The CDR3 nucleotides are TGTGCCACCGCGGGGGGCGGGAGCACAGATACGCAGTATTTT. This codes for CATAGGGSTDTQYF.